This T cell receptor (beta chain) was profiled in a study of glioma-infiltrating T cells after dendritic cell vaccination. Profiled with immunoSEQ multiplex PCR; TCRdb holds only in-frame clones, not every one. The sample gives 30,000 to 40,000 clones, 70% to 85% of which show up once; 7.8% is in the top ten. Only patients with spare fresh-frozen tumor and over two years of follow-up were included. This clone has only one observation. With 11 bases removed from V and 7 bases from J, the gap between germline ends came to 18 bases. Germline CDR1 is SNHLY and CDR2 is FYNNEI. This CDR3 is 13 amino acids long.

The specimen was blood, collected before dendritic cell vaccination. The rearrangement uses TRBV2 and TRBJ1-5; D call uncertain. This TCR derives from a human donor with glioblastoma. The CDR3: CASKGGHGQPQHF. The CDR3 DNA sequence: TGTGCCTCAAAGGGAGGGCACGGACAGCCCCAGCATTTT.